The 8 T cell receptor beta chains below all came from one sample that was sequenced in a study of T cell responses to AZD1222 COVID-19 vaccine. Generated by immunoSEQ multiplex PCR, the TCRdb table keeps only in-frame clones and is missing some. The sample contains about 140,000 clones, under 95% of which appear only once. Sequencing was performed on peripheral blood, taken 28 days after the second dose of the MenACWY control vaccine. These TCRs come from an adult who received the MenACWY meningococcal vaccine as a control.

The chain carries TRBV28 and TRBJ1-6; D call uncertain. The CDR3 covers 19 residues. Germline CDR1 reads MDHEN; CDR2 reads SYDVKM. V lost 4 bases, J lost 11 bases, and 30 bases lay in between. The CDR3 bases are TGTGCCAGCAGTTCCCCCCACGGAGGCAGATTGGGCTCGTGGACACCCCTCCACTTT. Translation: CASSSPHGGRLGSWTPLHF.

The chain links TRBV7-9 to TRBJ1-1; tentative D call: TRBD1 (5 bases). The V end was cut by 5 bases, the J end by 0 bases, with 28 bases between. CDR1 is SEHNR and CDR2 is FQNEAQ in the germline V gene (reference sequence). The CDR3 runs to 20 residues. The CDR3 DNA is TGTGCCAGCAGCACCCGGCGGGCAGGGAAGGGGACCTTGATGAACACTGAAGCTTTCTTT. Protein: CASSTRRAGKGTLMNTEAFF.

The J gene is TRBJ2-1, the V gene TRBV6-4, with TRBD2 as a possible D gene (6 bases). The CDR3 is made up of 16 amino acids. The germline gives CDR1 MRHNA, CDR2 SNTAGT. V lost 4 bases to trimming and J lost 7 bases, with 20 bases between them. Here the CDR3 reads CASSVGTNPGGNEQFF. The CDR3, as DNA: TGTGCCAGCAGTGTCGGGACCAACCCTGGGGGGAATGAGCAGTTCTTC.

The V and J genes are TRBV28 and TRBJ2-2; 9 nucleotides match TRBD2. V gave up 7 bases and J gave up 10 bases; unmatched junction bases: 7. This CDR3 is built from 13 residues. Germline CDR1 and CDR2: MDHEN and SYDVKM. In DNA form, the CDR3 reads TGTGCCAGCACCAGCGGGGGGATTGTGGAGCTGTTTTTT. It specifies CASTSGGIVELFF.

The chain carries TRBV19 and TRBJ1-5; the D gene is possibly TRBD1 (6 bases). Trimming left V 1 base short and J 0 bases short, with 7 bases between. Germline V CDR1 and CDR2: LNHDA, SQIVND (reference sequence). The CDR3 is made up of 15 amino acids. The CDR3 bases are TGTGCCAGTAGTATAGGGGGGGCTAGCAATCAGCCCCAGCATTTT. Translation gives CASSIGGASNQPQHF.

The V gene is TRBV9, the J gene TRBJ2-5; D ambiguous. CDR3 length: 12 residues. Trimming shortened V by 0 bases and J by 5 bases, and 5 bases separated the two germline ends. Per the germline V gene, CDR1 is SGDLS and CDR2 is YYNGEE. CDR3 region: CASSVGHETQYF. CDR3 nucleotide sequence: TGTGCCAGCAGCGTAGGGCATGAGACCCAGTACTTC.

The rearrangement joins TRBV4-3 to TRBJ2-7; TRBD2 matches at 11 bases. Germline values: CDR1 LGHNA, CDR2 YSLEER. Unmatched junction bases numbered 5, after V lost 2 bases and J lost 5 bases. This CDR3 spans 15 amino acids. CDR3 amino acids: CASSQLAGGRDEQYF. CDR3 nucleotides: TGCGCCAGCAGCCAATTAGCGGGAGGGCGGGACGAGCAGTACTTC.

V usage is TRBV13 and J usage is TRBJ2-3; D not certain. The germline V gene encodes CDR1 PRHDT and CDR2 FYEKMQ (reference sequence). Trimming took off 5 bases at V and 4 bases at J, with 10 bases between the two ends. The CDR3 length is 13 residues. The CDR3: CASSVVAADTQYF. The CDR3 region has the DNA TGTGCCAGCAGCGTGGTGGCAGCAGATACGCAGTATTTT.